The source of this T cell receptor (beta chain) is a study of CD8+CD57+ T cells in acquired aplastic anemia. Study-wide background: CD4+ and CD8+ cells, once sorted, gave DNA averaging approximately 3 ug. Average CD4+ read depth in healthy donors was some 9.9 million reads. General study points: Both patients and controls carried the same twenty-nine CD8+ CDR3 sequences. No significant difference in CD8+ Simpson's diversity was found between patients and controls.

Both TCR beta VDJ combination and CDR3 sequence profiling were carried out. Genomic DNA was the template for this profiling. TCRdb re-called the reads with MiXCR, one entry per CDR3 protein. Of about 420,000 distinct CDR3 sequences listed, 55% to 70% were seen once; the top ten hold more than 3.5%. This clonotype showed up many times. The antigen is undetermined. Germline V gives CDR1 LNHDA, CDR2 SQIVND (reference sequence). The CDR3 has 14 amino acids. The ends lost 3 bases at V and 4 bases at J; junction bases unmatched: 3. The sample taken for sequencing was sorted CD4+, CD8+, or CD8+CD57+ T cells (not recorded which) from PBMCs. The rearrangement uses TRBV19 and TRBJ1-5; 7 nucleotides match TRBD1. This TCR was sampled from a human donor in good health, serving as a control. The CDR3 here is CASSISGGNQPQHF. CDR3 sequence (DNA): TGTGCCAGTAGTATCTCAGGGGGGAATCAGCCCCAGCATTTT.